The clone carrying this T cell receptor beta chain has just one count. Its target is not known. The data were taken from a study of cytomegalovirus exposure and HLA in healthy donors. Researchers ran the PCR with 60 Vbeta and 13 Jbeta primers. The data were produced by immunoSEQ multiplex PCR, yet TCRdb's version contains in-frame clones alone and is incomplete. The sample includes around 180,000 clones, over 70% of them seen just once. The germline V and J ends were trimmed by 4 bases and 9 bases, with 16 bases remaining between them. This CDR3 region has 13 residues. Germline V gene data show CDR1 as SEHNR and CDR2 as FQNEAQ (reference sequence). Findings of the study overall: It has been reported that TCR beta sequences accurately predicted the HLA-A and HLA-B alleles of most subjects.

The TCR sequence derives from a man younger than 40 in good health and CMV-seropositive. This chain links TRBV7-9 with TRBJ2-7; perhaps TRBD1 as D (5 bases). The sequencing input was PBMCs. The CDR3 region is CASSSQIEQVQYF. CDR3 nucleotides: TGTGCCAGCAGCTCCCAAATTGAACAGGTGCAGTACTTC.